Below, one T cell receptor beta chain is given with its context. Antigen: not known. This CDR3 is built from 11 residues. With 2 bases removed from V and 5 bases from J, the gap between germline ends came to 3 bases. Germline assignment: CDR1 SGHTA and CDR2 FQGNSA. Blood samples were obtained at baseline, cycle 4 day 1, and cycle 7 day 1. This specimen belongs to a study of OX40 agonist ivuxolimab in advanced cancers. Points from the study as a whole: On average, CD8+ T cells had more expanded clones than CD4+.

Some clones are missing from TCRdb's copy, which holds only in-frame ones; the method was immunoSEQ multiplex PCR. The sample has 70,000 or so clones, about 86% seen once. This chain joins TRBV7-2 and TRBJ2-5; D is unresolved. This clonotype was obtained from an adult with an advanced solid tumor such as melanoma, head and neck, liver or kidney cancer. The sequencing used CD4+ or CD8+ T cells sorted from blood, collected in a trial of the OX40 agonist ivuxolimab. The CDR3 DNA reads TGTGCCAGCAGCTTAATCGAGACCCAGTACTTC. Translating it yields CASSLIETQYF.